Below, 19 T cell receptor beta chains from the same sample are listed, as sequenced in a study of blood T cell repertoires in COVID-19. The assay was immunoSEQ multiplex PCR, and TCRdb's table has in-frame clones only and misses some. The sample carries approximately 150,000 clones, about 80% recorded once. Sequenced input: peripheral blood. All receptors derive from an older man with acute or convalescent COVID-19.

The chain links TRBV18 to TRBJ2-3; D uncertain. The V and J ends lost 5 bases and 2 bases respectively, with 5 bases between them. The germline CDR1 and CDR2 sequences are KGHSH and LQKENI. This CDR3 is built from 12 residues. The CDR3 DNA sequence: TGTGCCAGCTCAGAGTACACAGATACGCAGTATTTT. It encodes CASSEYTDTQYF.

The chain uses TRBV18 and TRBJ2-7, with 15 bases identical to TRBD2. With V trimmed by 0 bases and J by 4 bases, 1 base remained unmatched. Per the germline V gene, CDR1 is KGHSH and CDR2 is LQKENI. The CDR3 length is 16 residues. Here the CDR3 DNA reads TGTGCCAGCTCACCACCGGGACTAGCGGGAGGATACGAGCAGTACTTC. This translates into CASSPPGLAGGYEQYF.

The chain has TRBV20-1 and TRBJ2-7; 7 bases agree with TRBD2. In germline, CDR1 is DFQATT, CDR2 SNEGSKA (reference sequence). The CDR3 consists of 15 residues. Trimming cost V 3 bases and J 1 base; bases outside gene matches: 9. CDR3 DNA sequence: TGCAGTGCTAGTCCTCCACTAGCGTCATCCTACGAGCAGTACTTC. It translates to CSASPPLASSYEQYF.

The chain is built from TRBV4-2 and TRBJ1-3, with 8 bases aligning to TRBD1. Unmatched junction bases numbered 4, after V lost 0 bases and J lost 0 bases. Germline CDR1 and CDR2: LGHNA and YNFKEQ. This CDR3 region has 17 residues. Here the CDR3 reads CASSQESTGASGNTIYF. CDR3 DNA sequence: TGTGCCAGCAGCCAAGAGTCGACAGGGGCCTCTGGAAACACCATATATTTT.

The CDR3 protein is CASSLGGSGGETQYF. The CDR3 DNA reads as TGTGCCAGCAGCCTCGGAGGGAGTGGAGGAGAGACCCAGTACTTC. The chain joins TRBV6-2 or TRBV6-3 to TRBJ2-5; TRBD2 might be the D (6 bases). The CDR3 spans 15 residues. From germline, CDR1 is MNHEY and CDR2 SVGEGT. Deletions cut 6 bases from V and 4 bases from J, with 18 bases between.

The genes are TRBV28 and TRBJ2-5, with TRBD2 matching over 9 bases. Trimming removed 6 bases from V and 6 bases from J; junction bases left unmatched: 11. Per germline, CDR1 MDHEN and CDR2 SYDVKM. There are 15 residues in the CDR3. CDR3 bases: TGTGCCAGCAGCCCGGGGGTAGCGGGAGTGAAGACCCAGTACTTC. Amino acids: CASSPGVAGVKTQYF.

V usage is TRBV10-1 and J usage is TRBJ2-7, with 9 positions matching TRBD1. The CDR3 covers 16 residues. Germline CDR1 WNHNN, CDR2 SYGVQD (reference sequence). With V trimmed by 0 bases and J by 3 bases, 6 bases remained unmatched. Here the CDR3 DNA reads TGCGCCAGCAGTGAGTCCCCCGGGACAGGGAACTACGAGCAGTACTTC. It specifies CASSESPGTGNYEQYF.

V usage is TRBV9 and J usage is TRBJ2-2, with D unclear. Trimming left V 0 bases short and J 2 bases short, with 17 bases between. From germline, CDR1 is SGDLS and CDR2 YYNGEE. CDR3 length equals 18 residues. For the CDR3, the DNA is TGTGCCAGCAGCGTAGAACCCCGAGGAGTCCTTAACACCGGGGAGCTGTTTTTT. Translated, it gives CASSVEPRGVLNTGELFF.

The chain links TRBV7-8 to TRBJ1-6; 7 bases are shared with TRBD1. Germline V lookup: CDR1 SGHVS, CDR2 FQNEAQ. The CDR3 is 15 residues long. Trimming removed 5 bases from V and 7 bases from J; junction bases left unmatched: 8. For the CDR3, the DNA is TGTGCCAGCAGCCCCGACAGGGTTCGGAATTCACCCCTCCACTTT. Translating it yields CASSPDRVRNSPLHF.

This chain uses TRBV19 with TRBJ2-1; 11 bases are shared with TRBD2. From germline, CDR1 is LNHDA and CDR2 SQIVND (reference sequence). The CDR3 runs to 15 residues. J lost 9 bases, V lost 7 bases, and 11 bases had no gene match. The CDR3 nucleotides read TGTGCCAGTACCCTATTGACTAGCGGGAAGGGTGAGCAGTTCTTC. It codes for CASTLLTSGKGEQFF.

This sequence joins TRBV10-3 and TRBJ2-7, with TRBD2 matching over 9 bases. Germline CDR1 and CDR2: ENHRY and SYGVKD. This CDR3 has 13 amino acids. V was clipped by 7 bases and J by 5 bases; unmatched bases: 6. Here the CDR3 reads CAITSSGRHEQYF. The DNA for the CDR3 is TGTGCCATCACCAGTAGCGGGAGACACGAGCAGTACTTC.

The chain joins TRBV7-9 to TRBJ2-5; 7 positions agree with TRBD1. The ends lost 5 bases at V and 5 bases at J; junction bases unmatched: 8. The CDR3 covers 14 residues. Per the germline V gene, CDR1 is SEHNR and CDR2 is FQNEAQ (reference sequence). CDR3 DNA: TGTGCCAGCAGCCAACTGACAGGGTTGGAGACCCAGTACTTC. This codes for CASSQLTGLETQYF.

The chain links TRBV5-4 to TRBJ2-7; 11 bases fit TRBD2. Looked up from germline, CDR1 is SGHNT and CDR2 is YYREEE (reference sequence). The CDR3 is 17 amino acids. Trimming removed 4 bases from V and 0 bases from J; junction bases left unmatched: 9. This CDR3 is CASSRTWTSGYSYEQYF. DNA for the CDR3: TGTGCCAGCAGCAGAACCTGGACTAGCGGGTACTCCTACGAGCAGTACTTC.

This chain connects TRBV28 to TRBJ2-7, with 9 bases identical to TRBD1. This CDR3 contains 15 residues. In germline, CDR1 is MDHEN, CDR2 SYDVKM. Germline trimming cut 6 bases from V and 3 bases from J; bases unmatched to any gene: 9. CDR3: CASSQVQGQGYEQYF. The CDR3 DNA sequence: TGTGCCAGCAGCCAAGTACAGGGACAGGGCTACGAGCAGTACTTC.

This clone was observed a single time. One end of the junction varies from germline; a read error may be responsible. The chain combines TRBV7-2 with TRBJ1-2, with 9 bases identical to TRBD1. This CDR3 spans 14 amino acids. Germline-derived CDR1 and CDR2 are SGHTA and FQGNSA. The chain's CDR3 is CASSLERGQGRGDF. CDR3 nucleotide sequence: TGTGCCAGCAGCTTAGAAAGGGGACAGGGTCGGGGCGACTTC.

This clone turned up a few times. The chain is built from TRBV27 and TRBJ2-5; tentatively, D is TRBD2 (5 bases). From germline, CDR1 is MNHEY and CDR2 SMNVEV (reference sequence). Deletions cut 6 bases from V and 5 bases from J, with 16 bases between. This CDR3 has 14 amino acids. CDR3 loop: CASSLGAPIETQYF. CDR3 nucleotide sequence: TGTGCCAGCAGCTTGGGAGCCCCAATTGAGACCCAGTACTTC.

This clone is deemed large. The chain joins TRBV29-1 to TRBJ2-7; 12 positions match TRBD2. Germline lookup yields CDR1 SQVTM and CDR2 ANQGSEA. The CDR3 consists of 13 residues. Unmatched junction bases numbered 3, after V lost 7 bases and J lost 2 bases. The CDR3 region has the DNA TGCAGCGCCCGACTAGCGGGGGCCTACGAGCAGTACTTC. Translating gives CSARLAGAYEQYF.

The genes are TRBV5-1 and TRBJ2-3; 7 bases are shared with TRBD2. V gave up 1 base and J gave up 0 bases; unmatched junction bases: 5. This CDR3 has 16 amino acids. CDR1 is SGHRS, CDR2 YFSETQ, per germline. In DNA form, the CDR3 reads TGCGCCAGCAGCTTGTCCGCGGGGGATAGCACAGATACGCAGTATTTT. It encodes CASSLSAGDSTDTQYF.

The chain links TRBV28 to TRBJ2-7; 8 bases are a match to TRBD1. The germline gives CDR1 MDHEN, CDR2 SYDVKM. This CDR3 comprises 15 residues. V gave up 7 bases and J gave up 4 bases; unmatched junction bases: 12. The CDR3 coding sequence is TGTGCCAGCACCTTGGGGGGACAGGCGATTTACGAGCAGTACTTC. Translation gives CASTLGGQAIYEQYF.